These 8 T cell receptor beta chains came from one sample sequenced in a study of cytomegalovirus exposure and HLA in healthy donors. The method was immunoSEQ multiplex PCR; TCRdb's version includes in-frame clones alone and lacks a portion of them. The table lists more than 85,000 clones, roughly 92% of them singletons, with 1.1% in the top ten. The sequenced sample was PBMCs. The receptors were sampled from a woman aged 25 to 45 in good health and CMV-seropositive.

This clone was recorded once. The J gene is TRBJ2-2, the V gene TRBV19; 10 bases agree with TRBD2. The germline CDR1 and CDR2 sequences are LNHDA and SQIVND (reference sequence). The CDR3 sequence is 16 residues long. Trimming cost V 2 bases and J 6 bases; bases outside gene matches: 6. The CDR3 reads CASSITSGDVSGELFF. The DNA of the CDR3 is TGTGCCAGTAGTATAACTAGCGGGGACGTCTCCGGGGAGCTGTTTTTT. Using reference TRBV19 and TRBJ2-2 for the parts outside the CDR3, the full variable domain is DGGITQSPKYLFRKEGQNVTLSCEQNLNHDAMYWYRQDPGQGLRLIYYSQIVNDFQKGDIAEGYSVSREKKESFPLTVTSAQKNPTAFYLCASSITSGDVSGELFFGEGSRLTVL.

V is TRBV7-3 and J is TRBJ2-1, with D unresolved. There are 16 residues in the CDR3. The V and J ends lost 5 bases and 1 base respectively, with 15 bases between them. Germline V lookup: CDR1 SGHTA, CDR2 FQGTGA. The CDR3 DNA reads TGTGCCAGCAGCGCTCTACCCGGGTCGTCCTACAATGAGCAGTTCTTC. Translation: CASSALPGSSYNEQFF.

The chain is built from TRBV28 and TRBJ1-2; no reliable D call. The CDR3 consists of 12 residues. The V end was cut by 5 bases, the J end by 8 bases, with 12 bases between. From germline, CDR1 is MDHEN and CDR2 SYDVKM. CDR3 in amino acids: CASSPLAGGYTF. DNA for the CDR3: TGTGCCAGCAGTCCCCTGGCGGGAGGCTACACCTTC.

In its sample, this clone was seen once. The V and J genes are TRBV27 and TRBJ2-2, with D possibly matching TRBD2 (6 bases). Trimming stripped 4 bases from V and 4 bases from J, with 13 bases between. Germline-derived CDR1 and CDR2 are MNHEY and SMNVEV (reference sequence). The CDR3 is made up of 15 amino acids. In nucleotides, the CDR3 is TGTGCCAGCAGTTCGGGAGCGATCCTCACCGGGGAGCTGTTTTTT. Its translation is CASSSGAILTGELFF.

This chain links TRBV27 with TRBJ1-5; 9 positions agree with TRBD1. The trim removed 5 bases at V and 4 bases at J, leaving 12 bases unmatched. Germline V lookup: CDR1 MNHEY, CDR2 SMNVEV (reference sequence). The CDR3 covers 17 residues. In nucleotides, the CDR3 is TGTGCCAGCAGTCGAAGAAAAACAGGGGGCGGGAATCAGCCCCAGCATTTT. This codes for CASSRRKTGGGNQPQHF.

The chain is built from TRBV27 and TRBJ2-2; tentatively, D is TRBD2 (5 bases). Trimming shortened V by 2 bases and J by 2 bases, and 9 bases separated the two germline ends. The CDR3 loop spans 15 amino acids. CDR1 and CDR2 from the germline V gene are MNHEY and SMNVEV (reference sequence). CDR3 loop: CASSLASGNTGELFF. As DNA, the CDR3 is TGTGCCAGCAGTTTAGCATCGGGAAACACCGGGGAGCTGTTTTTT.

The V call is TRBV7-2, the J call TRBJ2-7; 7 bases are a match to TRBD1. V was pared by 5 bases and J by 7 bases, with 14 bases of the junction left unmatched. The CDR3 is 15 amino acids. The germline V gene encodes CDR1 SGHTA and CDR2 FQGNSA. The CDR3 protein is CASSTRQGVFGEQYF. Here the CDR3 DNA reads TGTGCCAGCAGCACAAGACAGGGAGTTTTCGGGGAGCAGTACTTC.

J is TRBJ2-7 and V is TRBV5-4, with 9 bases aligning to TRBD1. V was pared by 4 bases and J by 5 bases, with 7 bases of the junction left unmatched. Germline lookup yields CDR1 SGHNT and CDR2 YYREEE (reference sequence). The CDR3 spans 14 residues. CDR3 loop: CASSRRDRENEQYF. CDR3 coding DNA: TGTGCCAGCAGCCGCCGGGACAGGGAGAACGAGCAGTACTTC.